This TCR beta chain was captured in a study of blood T cell repertoires in COVID-19. Study as a whole: Sources were T cells, B-cell-depleted T cells, or PBMCs; the material itself was cDNA or gDNA.

Per the study methods: Reference gene primer amplification gave nucleated cell count estimates. TCRdb keeps only in-frame clones here, not all; method: immunoSEQ multiplex PCR. The DNA was the basis for D and trimming; V, J and clone size are from that table. The table has approximately 75,000 clones, 88% seen once; the top ten hold roughly 28%. From germline, CDR1 is SGHRS and CDR2 YFSETQ. V shed 4 bases, J shed 2 bases, and the junction held 5 bases outside the gene matches. The CDR3 extends over 15 amino acids. Sequencing was carried out using peripheral blood. J is TRBJ1-5 and V is TRBV5-1, with 8 bases matching TRBD1. The receptor comes from a middle-aged man with acute or convalescent COVID-19. Here the CDR3 DNA reads TGCGCCAGCAGCATGACAGGGGTGGGCAATCAGCCCCAGCATTTT. This translates into CASSMTGVGNQPQHF.